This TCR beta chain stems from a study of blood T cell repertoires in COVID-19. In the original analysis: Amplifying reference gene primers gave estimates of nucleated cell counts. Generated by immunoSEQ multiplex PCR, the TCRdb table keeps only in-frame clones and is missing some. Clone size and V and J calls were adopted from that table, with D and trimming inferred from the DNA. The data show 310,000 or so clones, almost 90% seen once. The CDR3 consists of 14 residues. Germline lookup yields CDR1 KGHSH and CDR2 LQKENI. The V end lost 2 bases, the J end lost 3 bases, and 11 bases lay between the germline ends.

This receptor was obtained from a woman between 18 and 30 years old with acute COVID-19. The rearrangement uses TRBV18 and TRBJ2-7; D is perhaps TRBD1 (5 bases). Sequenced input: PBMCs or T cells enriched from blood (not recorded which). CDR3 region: CASSPTGWVYEQYF. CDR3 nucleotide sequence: TGTGCCAGCTCACCAACAGGATGGGTCTACGAGCAGTACTTC. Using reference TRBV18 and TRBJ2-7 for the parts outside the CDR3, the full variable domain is NAGVMQNPRHLVRRRGQEARLRCSPMKGHSHVYWYRQLPEEGLKFMVYLQKENIIDESGMPKERFSAEFPKEGPSILRIQQVVRGDSAAYFCASSPTGWVYEQYFGPGTRLTVT.